This entry describes one T cell receptor (beta chain). Its antigen is still unknown. This specimen comes from a study of identical twins. From the 5' RACE reads, TCRdb called clonotypes with MiXCR, one entry per CDR3 protein. The sample consists of approximately 240,000 distinct CDR3 sequences, about 14% of them appearing once. The study, taken as a whole, reports: Beta out-of-frame sequences displayed a weaker excess of sharing between twins. Twin-shared out-of-frame alpha sequences showed excess low generation probability.

CDR1 SNHLY and CDR2 FYNNEI come from the germline V gene. CDR3 length: 14 amino acids. Trimming left V 6 bases short and J 0 bases short, with 11 bases between. The chain employs TRBV2 and TRBJ1-1; the D gene is possibly TRBD1 (5 bases). Specimen: memory (CD45RO+) T cells sorted from blood. The TCR was taken from a woman aged 18-30 years in good health. The CDR3 spells CASRWGELNTEAFF. CDR3 nucleotide sequence: TGTGCCAGCAGATGGGGGGAACTGAACACTGAAGCTTTCTTT. Using reference TRBV2 and TRBJ1-1 for the parts outside the CDR3, the full variable domain is EPEVTQTPSHQVTQMGQEVILRCVPISNHLYFYWYRQILGQKVEFLVSFYNNEISEKSEIFDDQFSVERPDGSNFTLKIRSTKLEDSAMYFCASRWGELNTEAFFGQGTRLTVV.